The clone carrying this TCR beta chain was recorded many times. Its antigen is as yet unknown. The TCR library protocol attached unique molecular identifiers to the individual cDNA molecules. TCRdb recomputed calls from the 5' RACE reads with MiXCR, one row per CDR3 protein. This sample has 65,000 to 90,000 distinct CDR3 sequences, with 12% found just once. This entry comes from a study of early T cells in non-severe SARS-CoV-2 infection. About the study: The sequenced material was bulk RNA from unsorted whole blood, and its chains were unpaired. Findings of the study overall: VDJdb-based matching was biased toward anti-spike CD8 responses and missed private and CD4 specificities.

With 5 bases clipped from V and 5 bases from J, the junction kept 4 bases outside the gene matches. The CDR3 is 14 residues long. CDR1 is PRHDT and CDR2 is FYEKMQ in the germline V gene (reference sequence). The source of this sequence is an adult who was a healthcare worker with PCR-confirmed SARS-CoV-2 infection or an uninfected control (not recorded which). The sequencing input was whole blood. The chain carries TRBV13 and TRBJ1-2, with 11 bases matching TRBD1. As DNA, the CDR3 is TGTGCCAGCAGCCCCGGACAGGGGGCGTATGGCTACACCTTC. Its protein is CASSPGQGAYGYTF. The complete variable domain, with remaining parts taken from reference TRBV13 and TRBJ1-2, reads AAGVIQSPRHLIKEKRETATLKCYPIPRHDTVYWYQQGPGQDPQFLISFYEKMQSDKGSIPDRFSAQQFSDYHSELNMSSLELGDSALYFCASSPGQGAYGYTFGSGTRLTVV.